The 20 T cell receptor beta chains below all came from one sample that was sequenced in a study of T cell responses to AZD1222 COVID-19 vaccine. Here immunoSEQ multiplex PCR was the method, and the copy in TCRdb shows in-frame clones only, minus some. The table shows roughly 180,000 clones, with over 80% occurring only once. The sample here was peripheral blood, taken on day 0 of AZD1222 vaccination. The origin of the receptors is an adult in good health.

The V gene is TRBV5-4, the J gene TRBJ2-2, with a possible D match to TRBD2 (5 bases). Germline V gives CDR1 SGHNT, CDR2 YYREEE (reference sequence). The CDR3 length is 15 residues. V was cut by 3 bases and J by 2 bases, with 11 bases left in between. CDR3 sequence (DNA): TGTGCCAGCAGCTCGGGCGGGCCCAACACCGGGGAGCTGTTTTTT. Its translation: CASSSGGPNTGELFF.

The chain recombines TRBV18 with TRBJ1-1; possible D gene TRBD1, 5 bases. CDR3 length: 17 residues. The ends were cut back, 3 bases at V and 2 bases at J, with 19 bases in the middle. Germline V gene data show CDR1 as KGHSH and CDR2 as LQKENI. The CDR3 nucleotides are TGTGCCAGCTCACCCGCCTTGAGGGAGGGGAGAAACACTGAAGCTTTCTTT. This codes for CASSPALREGRNTEAFF. Full variable domain (missing parts from reference TRBV18 and TRBJ1-1): NAGVMQNPRHLVRRRGQEARLRCSPMKGHSHVYWYRQLPEEGLKFMVYLQKENIIDESGMPKERFSAEFPKEGPSILRIQQVVRGDSAAYFCASSPALREGRNTEAFFGQGTRLTVV.

V gene TRBV19 combines with J gene TRBJ2-2; tentatively, D is TRBD2 (5 bases). V dropped 4 bases and J dropped 0 bases, with 9 bases sitting between them. CDR1 LNHDA and CDR2 SQIVND come from the germline V gene (reference sequence). The CDR3 has 15 amino acids. The CDR3 nucleotides are TGTGCCAGTAGTAGCGGGCCGACGAACACCGGGGAGCTGTTTTTT. It yields the protein CASSSGPTNTGELFF.

The rearrangement links TRBV7-9 to TRBJ1-4; 8 bases agree with TRBD1. From germline, CDR1 is SEHNR and CDR2 FQNEAQ (reference sequence). The CDR3 consists of 14 residues. The V and J ends lost 4 bases and 6 bases, in that order; junction bases with no gene match: 4. The CDR3: CASSSGQGHEKLFF. The CDR3 region has the DNA TGTGCCAGCAGCTCCGGACAGGGCCATGAAAAACTGTTTTTT. The full variable domain, rest sourced from reference TRBV7-9 and TRBJ1-4, is DTGVSQNPRHKITKRGQNVTFRCDPISEHNRLYWYRQTLGQGPEFLTYFQNEAQLEKSRLLSDRFSAERPKGSFSTLEIQRTEQGDSAMYLCASSSGQGHEKLFFGSGTQLSVL.

The CDR3 nucleotides are TGCAGCGTTGCCATGGGAGGGATCGGCGAGCAGTACTTC. Encoded protein: CSVAMGGIGEQYF. The chain links TRBV29-1 to TRBJ2-7; 7 nucleotides agree with TRBD2. The CDR3 runs to 13 residues. Trimming at V came to 4 bases and at J to 6 bases, leaving 9 bases not matched to a gene. CDR1 SQVTM and CDR2 ANQGSEA come from the germline V gene.

This clone has a handful of counts. This chain joins TRBV27 and TRBJ2-7; 15 bases match TRBD2. The CDR3 is 17 residues long. J gave up 0 bases and V 2 bases, and 2 bases lay outside the gene matches. The germline V gene encodes CDR1 MNHEY and CDR2 SMNVEV (reference sequence). Written as DNA, the CDR3 is TGTGCCAGCAGTTTACGGACTAGCGGGAGGGCCTCCTACGAGCAGTACTTC. It translates to CASSLRTSGRASYEQYF.

The chain couples TRBV7-6 to TRBJ1-1; 7 nucleotides agree with TRBD1. The CDR3 sequence is 15 residues long. Looked up from germline, CDR1 is SGHVS and CDR2 is FNYEAQ. Trimming cost V 2 bases and J 4 bases; bases outside gene matches: 7. The CDR3 loop reads CASSLRQGGSTEAFF. Here the CDR3 DNA reads TGTGCCAGCAGCTTACGACAGGGCGGGAGCACTGAAGCTTTCTTT.

The V call is TRBV7-8, the J call TRBJ1-5; D gene uncertain. CDR1 and CDR2 from the germline V gene are SGHVS and FQNEAQ. Deletions cut 1 base from V and 3 bases from J, with 1 base between. This CDR3 contains 12 residues. DNA for the CDR3: TGTGCCAGCAGCTTAGTCAATCAGCCCCAGCATTTT. Translation gives CASSLVNQPQHF.

V gene TRBV28 combines with J gene TRBJ1-4; TRBD1 aligns across 8 bases. Germline V gene lookup returns CDR1 MDHEN and CDR2 SYDVKM. CDR3 length equals 16 residues. J gave up 11 bases and V 3 bases, and 14 bases lay outside the gene matches. The CDR3 region has the DNA TGTGCCAGCAGTTTCCAAAGGACAGGGAATGGAGACAAACTGTTTTTT. It yields the protein CASSFQRTGNGDKLFF.

This chain joins TRBV18 and TRBJ1-3; D is undetermined. CDR3 length equals 15 residues. Germline-derived CDR1 and CDR2 are KGHSH and LQKENI. With 4 bases removed from V and 4 bases from J, the gap between germline ends came to 14 bases. CDR3 region: CASSRPNLQGNTIYF. The CDR3 DNA reads as TGTGCCAGCTCACGCCCCAATCTACAGGGAAACACCATATATTTT.

The V and J genes are TRBV18 and TRBJ1-1; D possibly corresponds to TRBD1 (6 bases). This CDR3 has 14 residues. Germline V gene lookup returns CDR1 KGHSH and CDR2 LQKENI. The V and J ends lost 4 bases and 4 bases respectively, with 13 bases between them. CDR3 sequence reads: CASSQKQGVTEAFF. CDR3 nucleotide sequence: TGTGCCAGCTCACAAAAACAGGGAGTCACTGAAGCTTTCTTT.

Comment on this clone: The sample carries other DNA sequences with the same CDR3. The V call is TRBV5-5, the J call TRBJ1-1, with D unresolved. This CDR3 has 13 residues. The V gene's germline CDR1 is SGHKS and CDR2 YYEKEE (reference sequence). The ends were cut back, 0 bases at V and 1 base at J, with 4 bases in the middle. In DNA, the CDR3 is TGTGCCAGCAGCTTGGAACCGAACACTGAAGCTTTCTTT. It specifies CASSLEPNTEAFF.

V gene TRBV5-8 combines with J gene TRBJ1-6, with D maybe TRBD1 (5 bases). The CDR3 runs 18 residues. V was shortened by 4 bases and J by 8 bases, with 25 bases between the two germline ends. CDR1 SGHTS and CDR2 YDEGEE come from the germline V gene. The CDR3 DNA reads as TGTGCCAGCAGCCTCATTCCGCAGGGAGGAAGAGTGGATTCACCCCTCCACTTT. Its translation is CASSLIPQGGRVDSPLHF.

This chain uses TRBV9 with TRBJ1-2; a weak D match, TRBD1 (6 bases). The CDR3 loop spans 14 amino acids. Germline V gene data show CDR1 as SGDLS and CDR2 as YYNGEE. The germline V and J ends were trimmed by 0 bases and 3 bases, with 9 bases remaining between them. The CDR3 DNA reads TGTGCCAGCAGCGTAGGGTCAGGGGACTATGGCTACACCTTC. Protein sequence: CASSVGSGDYGYTF.

The J gene is TRBJ1-1, the V gene TRBV2; tentatively, D is TRBD1 (5 bases). V was shortened by 2 bases and J by 4 bases, with 11 bases between the two germline ends. The CDR3 consists of 14 residues. Germline CDR1 and CDR2: SNHLY and FYNNEI. The chain's CDR3 is CASSELRVRTEAFF. CDR3 coding DNA: TGTGCCAGCAGTGAACTCAGGGTACGCACTGAAGCTTTCTTT.

The J gene is TRBJ2-5, the V gene TRBV10-1; the D is unclear. CDR3 size: 13 residues. Trimming pared 2 bases from V and 1 base from J, leaving 5 bases between. Per the germline V gene, CDR1 is WNHNN and CDR2 is SYGVQD (reference sequence). This chain's CDR3 is CASSEALQETQYF. The DNA of the CDR3 is TGCGCCAGCAGTGAGGCCCTCCAAGAGACCCAGTACTTC.

This chain joins TRBV7-8 and TRBJ2-3; 7 bases fit TRBD2. The trim removed 3 bases at V and 0 bases at J, leaving 6 bases unmatched. CDR3 length: 16 amino acids. Germline CDR1 SGHVS, CDR2 FQNEAQ. CDR3: CASSFEGGGSTDTQYF. CDR3 bases: TGTGCCAGCAGCTTTGAAGGCGGGGGAAGCACAGATACGCAGTATTTT.

The chain employs TRBV30 and TRBJ1-2; tentative D call: TRBD1 (5 bases). The CDR3 totals 11 residues. The V end was cut by 3 bases, the J end by 7 bases, with 9 bases between. Per germline, CDR1 GTSNPN and CDR2 SVGIG (reference sequence). The chain's CDR3 is CAWSQGGGYTF. DNA of the CDR3: TGTGCCTGGAGCCAGGGAGGTGGCTACACCTTC. The variable domain in full, with the rest retrieved from reference TRBV30 and TRBJ1-2, is SQTIHQWPATLVQPVGSPLSLECTVEGTSNPNLYWYRQAAGRGLQLLFYSVGIGQISSEVPQNLSASRPQDRQFILSSKKLLLSDSGFYLCAWSQGGGYTFGSGTRLTVV.

The chain combines TRBV12-3 or TRBV12-4 with TRBJ1-6; weak D call: TRBD1 (5 bases). Trimming removed 6 bases at V and 14 bases at J, with 17 bases between. This CDR3 spans 13 amino acids. In DNA form, the CDR3 reads TGTGCCAGCAGCCCGGGACTCAGGATCTCCCTCCACTTT. This codes for CASSPGLRISLHF.

V gene TRBV9 combines with J gene TRBJ1-1; D uncertain. Between the trimmed V and J ends, which lost 0 bases and 4 bases, there was a span of 7 bases. The germline gives CDR1 SGDLS, CDR2 YYNGEE. The CDR3 sequence is 13 residues long. In nucleotides, the CDR3 is TGTGCCAGCAGCGTAGAGTGGGCCACTGAAGCTTTCTTT. It codes for CASSVEWATEAFF.